The clone carrying this T cell receptor beta chain has ten or more counts. Its target is unknown. Axillary draining lymph nodes of breast cancer patients supplied the node samples. TCRdb itself ran the multiplex PCR reads through MiXCR, one entry per CDR3 protein. In the table there are over 200,000 distinct CDR3 sequences, less than 40% of which are singletons. These data originate in a study of breast tumors, draining lymph nodes, adjacent tissues. Study-level findings and limits: Data fit most tumor T cells coming from lymph node, expanding in tumor. Compared with basal-like, luminal-like tumors shared significantly more repertoire with nontumor tissue. That most tumor T cells come from lymph nodes remained unproven. Compared with lymph nodes, tumors were less diverse; compared with nontumor tissue, more.

V lost 3 bases and J lost 0, with 11 bases in between. The CDR3 totals 16 residues. In germline, CDR1 is SGHTA, CDR2 FQGNSA. The origin of this receptor is a female donor with breast cancer. Some clones in this sample may be carry-over from other donors' samples. The chain uses TRBV7-2 and TRBJ2-2, with D tentatively TRBD1 (7 bases). Sequencing used axillary lymph node tissue. CDR3 region: CASSFRGTANTGELFF. CDR3 DNA: TGTGCCAGCAGCTTTCGCGGGACAGCGAACACCGGGGAGCTGTTTTTT.